This T cell receptor beta chain emerged from a study of response to subunit inactivated influenza vaccine. Study-wide points: Authors suggested few new T cells are recruited by each seasonal influenza vaccination.

This CDR3 comprises 16 residues. The germline gives CDR1 MNHNS, CDR2 SASEGT. Between the trimmed V and J ends, which lost 5 bases and 0 bases, there was a span of 14 bases. Each CDR3 protein gets one entry after TCRdb re-called the RT-PCR reads with MiXCR. The sample records around 500,000 distinct CDR3 sequences, approximately 9.9% being singletons. About this clonotype itself: Its antigen is unidentified.

The sequence was collected from a man over 45 who received an inactivated influenza vaccine. The chain recombines TRBV6-1 with TRBJ2-1, with no clear D. Sequenced material: PBMCs from blood, taken roughly 46 days after vaccination. CDR3 residues: CASSPRLQSSYNEQFF. Here the CDR3 DNA reads TGTGCCAGCAGTCCTAGACTCCAAAGCTCCTACAATGAGCAGTTCTTC.